This T cell receptor beta chain is from a study of T cells in Graves' hyperthyroidism and ophthalmopathy. Ten or more counts support this clonotype. Antigen unknown. The CDR3 runs 14 residues. V gave up 2 bases and J gave up 1 base, with 8 bases separating them. Germline values: CDR1 SGHTA, CDR2 FQGNSA. Using RNA transcripts as the source, TCR beta CDR3 regions were amplified. The study used the HTBI primer set for a first-round RT-PCR of the TCR CDR3. TCRdb reprocessed the multiplex PCR reads with MiXCR, giving one entry per CDR3 protein. This sample carries hundreds of thousands of distinct CDR3 sequences, roughly 46% of them seen once, and the ten largest clones take 8.2%. Broader study findings: Separation of ophthalmopathy from stable hyperthyroidism was achieved by a 13 V-J model.

Material: peripheral blood or thyroid tissue (not recorded which). The sequence came from a woman between 18 and 29 years old with Graves' hyperthyroidism. V gene TRBV7-2 combines with J gene TRBJ1-2; D not resolved. CDR3 loop: CASSLSSDNYGYTF. The DNA of the CDR3 is TGTGCCAGCAGCTTATCGTCCGATAACTATGGCTACACCTTC.